This T cell receptor (beta chain) originates from a study of glioma-infiltrating T cells. Turning to the study itself: WHO grade II oligodendrogliomas or astrocytomas, plus non-recurrent WHO grade IV glioblastomas, were sampled.

Findings and limits, study-wide: Shared blood CDR3 signature motifs marked patients with low tissue-blood divergence. Very few CDR3 sequences were shared between tissue and blood.

This clonotype was detected many times. No antigen is known for it. TCR alpha and beta CDR3 regions were amplified from RNA using iRepertoire nested multiplex PCR. TCRdb re-called the multiplex PCR reads through MiXCR, storing one row per CDR3 protein. The sample has roughly 350,000 distinct CDR3 sequences, more than 35% seen once. V was pared by 5 bases and J by 3 bases, with 4 bases of the junction left unmatched. The germline V gene has CDR1 MGHDK and CDR2 SYGVNS. The CDR3 has 14 amino acids. This receptor was obtained from a human donor with low-grade glioma or glioblastoma, undergoing nonglioma brain surgery, or in good health (not recorded which). The chain couples TRBV25-1 to TRBJ1-5; 7 bases line up with TRBD1. Sequencing was performed on glioma tissue, nonneoplastic brain tissue, or PBMCs (not recorded which). In DNA, the CDR3 is TGTGCCAGCAGTTGGACAGGACACAATCAGCCCCAGCATTTT. It codes for CASSWTGHNQPQHF.